The T cell receptor (beta chain) under discussion was sequenced for a study of CD8 T cells in Susac syndrome. When the RNA was reverse transcribed, random hexamers were used with an input of roughly 0.5 to 1 ug. With immunoSEQ multiplex PCR, TCR beta CDR3 was amplified across 54 Vbeta and 13 Jbeta. MiXCR, run by TCRdb on the immunoSEQ multiplex PCR reads, gives a single entry per CDR3 protein. The sample contains about 250,000 distinct CDR3 sequences, approximately 92% of which appear only once. There are 15 residues in the CDR3. V was clipped by 0 bases and J by 4 bases, with 16 bases between them. Germline V lookup: CDR1 DFQATT, CDR2 SNEGSKA (reference sequence).

The V gene is TRBV20-1, the J gene TRBJ2-7; D is perhaps TRBD1 (5 bases). The sample taken for sequencing was CD4+ T cells from PBMCs. The TCR was taken from a human donor with multiple sclerosis. The CDR3, as DNA: TGCAGTGCTAGAGATCCCGGCCAGGGTGGGTACGAGCAGTACTTC. It specifies CSARDPGQGGYEQYF.